The clone carrying this T cell receptor beta chain was counted once. Its antigen is currently unknown. These data come from a study of cytomegalovirus exposure and HLA in healthy donors. The study's findings and limits: Associated with cytomegalovirus, according to the listing, were some 150 TCR beta chains.

Germline V gene sequence: CDR1 MNHEY, CDR2 SMNVEV (reference sequence). The V gene lost 1 base and the J gene lost 3 bases, with 4 bases spanning the gap. The CDR3 has 13 residues. Sequencing used immunoSEQ multiplex PCR; TCRdb keeps in-frame clones, though not all of them. The table lists 100,000 to 150,000 clones, around 86% of them singletons, with roughly 2% in the top ten. This sequence was found in a woman in her late teens or twenties in good health and CMV-seronegative. The sample comprised PBMCs. The chain carries TRBV27 and TRBJ1-5, with D hard to call. For the CDR3, the DNA is TGTGCCAGCAGTTTATGGCCCAATCAGCCCCAGCATTTT. This sequence encodes CASSLWPNQPQHF.